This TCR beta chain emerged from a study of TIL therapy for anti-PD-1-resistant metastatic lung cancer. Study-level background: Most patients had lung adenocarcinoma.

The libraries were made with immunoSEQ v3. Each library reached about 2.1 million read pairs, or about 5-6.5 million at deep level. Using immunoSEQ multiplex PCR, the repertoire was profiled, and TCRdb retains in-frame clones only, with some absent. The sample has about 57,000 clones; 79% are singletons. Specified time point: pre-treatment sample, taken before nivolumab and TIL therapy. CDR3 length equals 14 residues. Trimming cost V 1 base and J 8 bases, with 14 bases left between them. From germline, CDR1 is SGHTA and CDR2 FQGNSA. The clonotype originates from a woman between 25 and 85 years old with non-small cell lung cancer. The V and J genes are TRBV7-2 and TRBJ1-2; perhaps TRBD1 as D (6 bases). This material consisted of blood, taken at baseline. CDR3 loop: CASSLVGGPAGYTF. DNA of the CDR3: TGTGCCAGCAGCTTAGTTGGGGGGCCGGCCGGCTACACCTTC.